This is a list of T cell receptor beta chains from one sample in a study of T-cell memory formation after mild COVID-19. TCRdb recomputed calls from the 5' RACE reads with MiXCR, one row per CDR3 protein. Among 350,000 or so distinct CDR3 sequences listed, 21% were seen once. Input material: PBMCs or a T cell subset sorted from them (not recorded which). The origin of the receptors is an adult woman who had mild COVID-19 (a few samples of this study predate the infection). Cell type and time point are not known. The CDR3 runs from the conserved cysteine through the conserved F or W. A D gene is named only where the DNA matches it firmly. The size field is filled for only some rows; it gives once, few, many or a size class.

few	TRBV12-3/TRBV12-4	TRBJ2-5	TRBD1	CASSRQGWVETQYF	TGTGCCAGCAGTCGACAGGGATGGGTAGAGACCCAGTACTTC
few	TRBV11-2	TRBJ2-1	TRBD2	CASSLLRFDASGREDEQFF	TGTGCCAGCAGCCTCCTTCGGTTTGATGCTAGCGGGAGGGAGGATGAGCAGTTCTTC
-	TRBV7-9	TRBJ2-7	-	CASSRGPDYEQYF	TGTGCCAGCAGTCGAGGTCCTGACTACGAGCAGTACTTC
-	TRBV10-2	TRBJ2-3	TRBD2	CASSVTQPGLGFDTQYF	TGCGCCAGCAGTGTTACCCAACCGGGACTAGGTTTCGATACGCAGTATTTT
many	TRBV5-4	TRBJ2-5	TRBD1	CASSYRGTQYF	TGTGCCAGCAGCTACAGGGGGACCCAGTACTTC
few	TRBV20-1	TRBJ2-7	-	CSARDRLAASYEQYF	TGCAGTGCTAGAGATCGGTTAGCGGCCTCCTACGAGCAGTACTTC
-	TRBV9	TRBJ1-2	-	CASSATGSPRYGYTF	TGTGCCAGCAGCGCAACAGGGTCCCCCCGCTATGGCTACACCTTC
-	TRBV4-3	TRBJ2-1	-	CASSQVGLAGNEQFF	TGCGCCAGCAGCCAAGTTGGGCTAGCTGGCAATGAGCAGTTCTTC
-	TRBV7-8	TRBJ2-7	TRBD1	CASSWTGQSYEQYF	TGTGCCAGCAGCTGGACGGGACAGTCCTACGAGCAGTACTTC
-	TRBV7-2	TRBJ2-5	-	CASSLAYTSETQYF	TGTGCCAGCAGCTTAGCCTATACCAGTGAGACCCAGTACTTC
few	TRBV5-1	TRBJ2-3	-	CASSSSTSDTQYF	TGCGCCAGCAGCTCCTCGACGTCAGATACGCAGTATTTT
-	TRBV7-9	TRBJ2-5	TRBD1	CASSLSGGMKETQYF	TGTGCCAGCAGCTTATCAGGGGGCATGAAGGAGACCCAGTACTTC
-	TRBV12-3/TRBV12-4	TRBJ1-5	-	CASSLEYSNQPQHF	TGTGCCAGCAGTTTAGAGTATAGCAATCAGCCCCAGCATTTT
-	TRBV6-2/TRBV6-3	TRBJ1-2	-	CASSYTQEGYGYTF	TGTGCCAGCAGTTACACACAGGAGGGCTATGGCTACACCTTC
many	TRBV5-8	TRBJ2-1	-	CASSLSVGGTYNEQFF	TGTGCCAGCAGCTTGTCTGTGGGAGGAACCTACAATGAGCAGTTCTTC
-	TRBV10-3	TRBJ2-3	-	CAISESDGTQYF	TGTGCCATCAGTGAGTCCGATGGTACGCAGTATTTT
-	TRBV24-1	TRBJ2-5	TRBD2	CATSAGGTSGQETQYF	TGTGCCACCAGTGCCGGAGGGACTAGCGGACAAGAGACCCAGTACTTC
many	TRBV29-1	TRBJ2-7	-	CSVETTDLYEQYF	TGCAGCGTTGAAACGACAGATCTCTACGAGCAGTACTTC
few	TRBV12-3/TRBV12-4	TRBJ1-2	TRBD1	CASRDPGQGLEDGYTF	TGTGCCAGCAGAGACCCGGGACAGGGTTTAGAGGATGGCTACACCTTC
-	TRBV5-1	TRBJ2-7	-	CASSLKLGYEQYF	TGCGCCAGCAGCTTGAAACTGGGCTACGAGCAGTACTTC
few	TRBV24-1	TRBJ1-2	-	CATSEPGHQGSGYGYTF	TGTGCCACCAGTGAGCCGGGACACCAGGGGAGTGGCTATGGCTACACCTTC
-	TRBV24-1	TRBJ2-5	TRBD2	CATSMRKRGRIQETQYF	TGTGCCACCAGTATGAGAAAGCGGGGTCGAATTCAAGAGACCCAGTACTTC
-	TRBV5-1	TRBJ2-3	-	CASSGRDSGTDTQYF	TGCGCCAGCAGCGGCAGGGACTCGGGGACAGATACGCAGTATTTT